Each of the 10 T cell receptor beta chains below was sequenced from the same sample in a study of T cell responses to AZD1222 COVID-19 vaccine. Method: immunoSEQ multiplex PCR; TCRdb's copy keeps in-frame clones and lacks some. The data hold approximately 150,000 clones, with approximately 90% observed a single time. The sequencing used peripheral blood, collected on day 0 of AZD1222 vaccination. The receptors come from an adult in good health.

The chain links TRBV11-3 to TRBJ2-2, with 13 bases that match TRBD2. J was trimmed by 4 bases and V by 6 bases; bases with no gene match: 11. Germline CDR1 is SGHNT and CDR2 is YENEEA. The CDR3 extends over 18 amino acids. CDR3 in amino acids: CASSSYFGTSGITGELFF. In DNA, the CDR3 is TGTGCCAGCAGTTCCTATTTTGGGACTAGCGGGATCACCGGGGAGCTGTTTTTT. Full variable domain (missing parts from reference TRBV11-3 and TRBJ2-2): EAGVVQSPRYKIIEKKQPVAFWCNPISGHNTLYWYLQNLGQGPELLIRYENEEAVDDSQLPKDRFSAERLKGVDSTLKIQPAELGDSAVYLCASSSYFGTSGITGELFFGEGSRLTVL.

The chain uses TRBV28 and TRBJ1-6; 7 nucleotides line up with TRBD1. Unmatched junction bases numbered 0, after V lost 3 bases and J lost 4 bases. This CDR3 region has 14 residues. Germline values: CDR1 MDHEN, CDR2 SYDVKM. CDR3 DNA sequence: TGTGCCAGCAGTTTGACAGGGTATAATTCACCCCTCCACTTT. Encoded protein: CASSLTGYNSPLHF.

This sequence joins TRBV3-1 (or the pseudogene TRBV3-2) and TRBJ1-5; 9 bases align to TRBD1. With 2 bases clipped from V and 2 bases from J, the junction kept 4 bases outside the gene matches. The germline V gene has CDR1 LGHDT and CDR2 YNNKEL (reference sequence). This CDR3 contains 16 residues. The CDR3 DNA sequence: TGTGCCAGCAGCCAAACCCGGACAGGGGGCAATCAGCCCCAGCATTTT. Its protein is CASSQTRTGGNQPQHF.

CDR3 sequence (DNA): TGTGCCAGCAGTTTAATACAGGGCGAAGAGACCCAGTACTTC. Its protein product is CASSLIQGEETQYF. This chain joins TRBV27 and TRBJ2-5, with D maybe TRBD1 (6 bases). This CDR3 has 14 amino acids. V lost 2 bases to trimming and J lost 3 bases, with 10 bases between them. Germline loops: CDR1 MNHEY, CDR2 SMNVEV (reference sequence).

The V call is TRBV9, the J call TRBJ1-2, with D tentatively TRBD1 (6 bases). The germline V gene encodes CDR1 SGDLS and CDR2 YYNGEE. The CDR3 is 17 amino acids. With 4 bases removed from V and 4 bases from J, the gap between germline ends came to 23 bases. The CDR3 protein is CASSPTTGRGVIYGYTF. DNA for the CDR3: TGTGCCAGCAGCCCAACGACAGGTCGAGGCGTCATCTATGGCTACACCTTC.

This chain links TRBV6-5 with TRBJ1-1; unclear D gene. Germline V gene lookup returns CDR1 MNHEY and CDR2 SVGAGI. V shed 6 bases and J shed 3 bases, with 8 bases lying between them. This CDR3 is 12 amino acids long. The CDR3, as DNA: TGTGCCAGCAGGGGCGCGGACACTGAAGCTTTCTTT. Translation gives CASRGADTEAFF.

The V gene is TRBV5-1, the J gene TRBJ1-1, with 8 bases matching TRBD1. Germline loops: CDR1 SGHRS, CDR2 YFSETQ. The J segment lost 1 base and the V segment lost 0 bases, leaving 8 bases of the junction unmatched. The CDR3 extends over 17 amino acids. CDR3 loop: CASSLVLTGGRNTEAFF. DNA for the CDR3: TGCGCCAGCAGCTTGGTCCTTACAGGGGGGAGGAACACTGAAGCTTTCTTT. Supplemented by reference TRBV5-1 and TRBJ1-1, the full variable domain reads KAGVTQTPRYLIKTRGQQVTLSCSPISGHRSVSWYQQTPGQGLQFLFEYFSETQRNKGNFPGRFSGRQFSNSRSEMNVSTLELGDSALYLCASSLVLTGGRNTEAFFGQGTRLTVV.

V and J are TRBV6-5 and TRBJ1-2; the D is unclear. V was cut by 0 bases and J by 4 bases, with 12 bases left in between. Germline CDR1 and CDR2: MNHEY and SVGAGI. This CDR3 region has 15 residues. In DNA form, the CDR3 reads TGTGCCAGCAGTTACTCATACGGAGATAGCTATGGCTACACCTTC. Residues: CASSYSYGDSYGYTF.

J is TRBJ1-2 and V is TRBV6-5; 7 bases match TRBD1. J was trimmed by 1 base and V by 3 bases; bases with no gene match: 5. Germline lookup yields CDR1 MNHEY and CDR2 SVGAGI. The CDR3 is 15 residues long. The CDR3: CASSYSGQSNYGYTF. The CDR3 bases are TGTGCCAGCAGTTATTCGGGACAGAGTAACTATGGCTACACCTTC.

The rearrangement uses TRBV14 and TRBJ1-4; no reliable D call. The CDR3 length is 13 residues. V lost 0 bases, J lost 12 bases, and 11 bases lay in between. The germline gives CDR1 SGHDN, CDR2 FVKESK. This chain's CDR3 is CASSQDTFQELFF. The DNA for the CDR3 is TGTGCCAGCAGCCAAGATACGTTCCAAGAACTGTTTTTT.